This paragraph reports one T cell receptor (beta chain). The target antigen is unknown. This record belongs to a study of cytomegalovirus exposure and HLA in healthy donors. Study outcomes and limitations: For cytomegalovirus status, the classifier reportedly gave diagnoses with high specificity and sensitivity. What TCR beta sequences reportedly achieved was accurate prediction of HLA-A and HLA-B alleles in most subjects. Some segments of the V type, notably TRBV6-2 and TRBV6-3, were excluded as indistinguishable. The productive fraction for most TCR beta V segments was about 87% or about 30% in an earlier analysis.

PCR primers comprised 60 Vbeta and 13 Jbeta primers. Sequencing was performed with immunoSEQ multiplex PCR; in TCRdb, only in-frame clones are kept and a portion is missing. The sample shows 200,000 to 250,000 clones, approximately 78% of them seen only once. CDR3 length equals 16 residues. Unmatched junction bases numbered 9, after V lost 3 bases and J lost 5 bases. The V gene's germline CDR1 is SGHNT and CDR2 YYREEE (reference sequence). Input material: PBMCs. This TCR derives from a man aged 30-40 years in good health and CMV-seronegative. The chain links TRBV5-4 to TRBJ2-1; 9 nucleotides line up with TRBD2. CDR3 region: CASSSLTSGLDNEQFF. CDR3 bases: TGTGCCAGCAGCTCGCTAACTAGCGGGCTGGACAATGAGCAGTTCTTC.